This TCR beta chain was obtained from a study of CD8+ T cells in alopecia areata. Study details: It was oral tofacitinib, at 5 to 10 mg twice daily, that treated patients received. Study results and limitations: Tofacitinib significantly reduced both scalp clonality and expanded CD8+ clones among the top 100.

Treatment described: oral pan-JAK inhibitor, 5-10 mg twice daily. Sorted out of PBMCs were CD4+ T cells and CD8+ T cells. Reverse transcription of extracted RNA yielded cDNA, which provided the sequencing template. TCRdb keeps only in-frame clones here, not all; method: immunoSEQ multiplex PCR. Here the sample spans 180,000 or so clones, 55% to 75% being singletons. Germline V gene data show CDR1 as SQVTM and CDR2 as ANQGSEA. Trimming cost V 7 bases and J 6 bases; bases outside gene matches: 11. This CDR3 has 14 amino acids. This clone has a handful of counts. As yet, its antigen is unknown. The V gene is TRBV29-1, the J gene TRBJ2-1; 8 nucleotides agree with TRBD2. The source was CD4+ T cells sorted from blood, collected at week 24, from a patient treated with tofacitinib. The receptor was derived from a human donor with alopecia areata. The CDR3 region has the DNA TGCAGCGCTGACGGGACTAGTCCCCCCAATGAGCAGTTCTTC. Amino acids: CSADGTSPPNEQFF.